Listed below are T cell receptor beta chains from one sample, sequenced in a study of OX40 agonist ivuxolimab in advanced cancers. The data were produced by immunoSEQ multiplex PCR, yet TCRdb's version contains in-frame clones alone and is incomplete. The sample includes some 50,000 clones, around nine tenths seen only once; the top ten take 0.64%. Specimen: CD4+ or CD8+ T cells sorted from blood, collected in a trial of the OX40 agonist ivuxolimab. These receptor sequences come from an adult with an advanced solid tumor such as melanoma, head and neck, liver or kidney cancer. Both conserved end residues are part of each CDR3. Expanded clones get a size class; other rows say once, few or many, or leave the size out.

j_gene: TRBJ2-3
v_gene: TRBV19
abundance: NA
len: 14
CDR3aa: CASRYGPRGDTQYF

j_gene: TRBJ2-1
v_gene: TRBV4-1
abundance: NA
len: 17
CDR3aa: CASSLFGSRGSYNEQFF

j_gene: TRBJ2-6
v_gene: TRBV7-8
abundance: once
len: 18
CDR3aa: CASSLVGTALSGANVLTF

j_gene: TRBJ2-1
v_gene: TRBV15
abundance: NA
len: 14
CDR3aa: CATRRGDRENEQFF

j_gene: TRBJ2-1
v_gene: TRBV5-1
abundance: NA
len: 13
CDR3aa: CASRTGLGNEQFF

j_gene: TRBJ2-5
v_gene: TRBV28
abundance: NA
len: 15
CDR3aa: CASSFPTGESETQYF

j_gene: TRBJ2-7
v_gene: TRBV6-1
abundance: NA
len: 14
CDR3aa: CASSAPGQDYEQYF

j_gene: TRBJ1-1
v_gene: TRBV5-1
abundance: NA
len: 14
CDR3aa: CASSLGLRGTEAFF

j_gene: TRBJ2-5
v_gene: TRBV5-1
abundance: once
len: 14
CDR3aa: CASSLVTTQETQYF

j_gene: TRBJ1-1
v_gene: TRBV7-6
abundance: NA
len: 16
CDR3aa: CASSLKGGTGNTEAFF

j_gene: TRBJ2-7
v_gene: TRBV5-1
abundance: NA
len: 14
CDR3aa: CASSFYGWDYEQYF

j_gene: TRBJ2-5
v_gene: TRBV10-2
abundance: NA
len: 15
CDR3aa: CASSGILAGQETQYF

j_gene: TRBJ1-1
v_gene: TRBV1
abundance: NA
len: 15
CDR3aa: CTSSQRATMNTEAFF

j_gene: TRBJ2-5
v_gene: TRBV29-1
abundance: NA
len: 11
CDR3aa: CSVALSGTQYF

j_gene: TRBJ2-5
v_gene: TRBV5-1
abundance: NA
len: 16
CDR3aa: CASSLELTSGSETQYF

j_gene: TRBJ1-1
v_gene: TRBV19
abundance: NA
len: 14
CDR3aa: CASSTTGVRTEAFF

j_gene: TRBJ1-1
v_gene: TRBV19
abundance: NA
len: 14
CDR3aa: CASSITGGGTEAFF

j_gene: TRBJ2-7
v_gene: TRBV14
abundance: NA
len: 14
CDR3aa: CASSQGLRTYEQYF

j_gene: TRBJ2-5
v_gene: TRBV6-6
abundance: NA
len: 16
CDR3aa: CASSFSGQEAQETQYF

j_gene: TRBJ2-5
v_gene: TRBV5-1
abundance: NA
len: 15
CDR3aa: CASSEDTSGLGTQYF

j_gene: TRBJ2-3
v_gene: TRBV18
abundance: NA
len: 15
CDR3aa: CASSPPDRGGDTQYF

j_gene: TRBJ1-1
v_gene: TRBV19
abundance: NA
len: 13
CDR3aa: CASSRQENTEAFF

j_gene: TRBJ2-1
v_gene: TRBV29-1
abundance: NA
len: 11
CDR3aa: CSVAVGDEQFF

j_gene: TRBJ1-1
v_gene: TRBV9
abundance: NA
len: 18
CDR3aa: CASSVADGTGIVGTEAFF

j_gene: TRBJ2-2
v_gene: TRBV7-8
abundance: NA
len: 13
CDR3aa: CASSLRRTGELFF

j_gene: TRBJ2-4
v_gene: TRBV4-1
abundance: NA
len: 17
CDR3aa: CASSQAPPGGTKNIQYF

j_gene: TRBJ1-1
v_gene: TRBV5-1
abundance: once
len: 15
CDR3aa: CASSPDRGVNTEAFF

j_gene: TRBJ1-2
v_gene: TRBV9
abundance: NA
len: 14
CDR3aa: CASSAPTGVTGYTF

j_gene: TRBJ1-2
v_gene: TRBV11-2
abundance: NA
len: 16
CDR3aa: CASSPVTGALGYGYTF

j_gene: TRBJ2-3
v_gene: TRBV7-3
abundance: once
len: 15
CDR3aa: CASRSEKFSTDTQYF

j_gene: TRBJ2-2
v_gene: TRBV10-3
abundance: NA
len: 15
CDR3aa: CAISGVRTGTGELFF

j_gene: TRBJ1-1
v_gene: TRBV5-4
abundance: NA
len: 14
CDR3aa: CASSADRGHTEAFF

j_gene: TRBJ1-2
v_gene: TRBV5-4
abundance: NA
len: 13
CDR3aa: CASSRPGVYGYTF

j_gene: TRBJ2-7
v_gene: TRBV11-2
abundance: NA
len: 14
CDR3aa: CASSRSRRVYEQYF

j_gene: TRBJ2-2
v_gene: TRBV9
abundance: NA
len: 12
CDR3aa: CASSVDDGELFF

j_gene: TRBJ2-1
v_gene: TRBV6-5
abundance: NA
len: 11
CDR3aa: CASRALDEQFF

j_gene: TRBJ2-7
v_gene: TRBV14
abundance: NA
len: 12
CDR3aa: CASSQEEYEQYF

j_gene: TRBJ1-5
v_gene: TRBV2
abundance: NA
len: 14
CDR3aa: CASTLGEGTEPQHF

j_gene: TRBJ2-1
v_gene: TRBV4-1
abundance: NA
len: 17
CDR3aa: CASSQVSGSGIHHEQFF

j_gene: TRBJ2-7
v_gene: TRBV30
abundance: NA
len: 14
CDR3aa: CAWSVGQVYGVQYF